This TCR beta chain was sequenced in a study of cytomegalovirus exposure and HLA in healthy donors. Germline CDR1 SGHNT, CDR2 YYREEE (reference sequence). CDR3 length equals 13 residues. V lost 7 bases and J 7 bases, leaving 18 bases between the germline ends. This clone has only one observation. PCR employed 60 Vbeta and 13 Jbeta primers. TCRdb's table, derived via immunoSEQ multiplex PCR, lists solely in-frame clones and lacks some. Of roughly 120,000 clones in the sample, 80% were seen once. The chain employs TRBV5-4 and TRBJ2-7; D is possibly TRBD2 (7 bases). The sequence was collected from a male donor in good health and CMV-seronegative. Source material: PBMCs. The CDR3 DNA reads as TGTGCCAGCGGGGGAGGGCCCCAGGGGGAGCAGTACTTC. Translated: CASGGGPQGEQYF.